A single sample gave rise to the 8 T cell receptor beta chains below, sequenced in a study of cytomegalovirus exposure and HLA in healthy donors. Primers for the PCR totalled 60 Vbeta and 13 Jbeta. Assay used: immunoSEQ multiplex PCR; TCRdb lists only in-frame clones, some missing. The data show roughly 180,000 clones, around 75% seen once. Sequencing used PBMCs. The receptor source for this set is a woman aged 30 to 39 in good health and CMV-seropositive.

The genes are TRBV29-1 and TRBJ2-4; TRBD1 aligns across 8 bases. The CDR3 is 12 amino acids. Germline trimming cut 6 bases from V and 6 bases from J; bases unmatched to any gene: 4. Looked up from germline, CDR1 is SQVTM and CDR2 is ANQGSEA. The CDR3 sequence is CSVRGRGNIQYF. The CDR3 nucleotides read TGCAGCGTCAGGGGGCGGGGAAACATTCAGTACTTC.

The J gene is TRBJ2-2, the V gene TRBV28; TRBD1 aligns across 8 bases. The CDR3 totals 15 residues. Germline lookup yields CDR1 MDHEN and CDR2 SYDVKM. The J segment lost 5 bases and the V segment lost 1 base, leaving 3 bases of the junction unmatched. Here the CDR3 DNA reads TGTGCCAGCAGTTTATCCGGACAGGGTACCGGGGAGCTGTTTTTT. Encoded protein: CASSLSGQGTGELFF.

The V gene is TRBV19, the J gene TRBJ2-1; 8 positions match TRBD1. The CDR3 length is 15 residues. Germline loops: CDR1 LNHDA, CDR2 SQIVND (reference sequence). The V gene end was trimmed by 4 bases and the J gene end by 1 base; junction bases not matched to a gene: 3. CDR3 protein: CASSKRTGSYNEQFF. CDR3 DNA: TGTGCCAGTAGTAAAAGGACAGGGTCCTACAATGAGCAGTTCTTC.

This clone was observed a handful of times. The V call is TRBV6-6, the J call TRBJ1-2; TRBD1 matches at 11 bases. With 5 bases clipped from V and 7 bases from J, the junction kept 9 bases outside the gene matches. From germline, CDR1 is MNHNY and CDR2 SVGAGI (reference sequence). This CDR3 has 15 amino acids. CDR3 amino acids: CASSPRTGGESGYTF. The CDR3 DNA is TGTGCCAGCAGTCCCCGGACAGGGGGCGAGAGTGGCTACACCTTC.

The CDR3 loop reads CASSSMFTEAFF. The CDR3 region has the DNA TGTGCCAGCAGCTCTATGTTCACTGAAGCTTTCTTT. The rearrangement links TRBV7-9 to TRBJ1-1; D gene unclear. Trimming stripped 4 bases from V and 4 bases from J, with 7 bases between. The CDR3 totals 12 residues. Looked up from germline, CDR1 is SEHNR and CDR2 is FQNEAQ (reference sequence).

This clone turned up a few times. The chain recombines TRBV6-6 with TRBJ2-7; maybe TRBD2 (6 bases). With 6 bases removed from V and 1 base from J, the gap between germline ends came to 16 bases. The CDR3 has 15 amino acids. Germline lookup yields CDR1 MNHNY and CDR2 SVGAGI (reference sequence). In DNA form, the CDR3 reads TGTGCCAGCAGCAACCTTAAGAGCGGGTCCTACGAGCAGTACTTC. This encodes CASSNLKSGSYEQYF.

The chain links TRBV7-2 to TRBJ2-2; no firm D call. Trimming pared 0 bases from V and 7 bases from J, leaving 3 bases between. There are 12 residues in the CDR3. Germline values: CDR1 SGHTA, CDR2 FQGNSA. Written as DNA, the CDR3 is TGTGCCAGCAGCTTAGCGCGCGGGGAGCTGTTTTTT. Translating it yields CASSLARGELFF.

The chain is built from TRBV29-1 and TRBJ1-2; D perhaps matches TRBD1 (5 bases). This CDR3 region has 11 residues. Germline assignment: CDR1 SQVTM and CDR2 ANQGSEA. Trimming left V 7 bases short and J 7 bases short, with 13 bases between. The CDR3 protein is CSGTGRGGYTF. CDR3 nucleotide sequence: TGCAGCGGCACCGGAAGGGGTGGCTACACCTTC.